This T cell receptor beta chain was retrieved from a study of T-cell reconstitution after alpha-beta-depleted transplantation in children. This clonotype was counted between two and nine times. CDR1 is DFQATT, CDR2 SNEGSKA, per germline (reference sequence). The trim removed 6 bases at V and 5 bases at J, leaving 9 bases unmatched. This CDR3 contains 16 residues. Unique molecular identifiers tagged the TCRbeta library. TCRdb independently ran MiXCR on the PCR reads; one entry per CDR3 protein. The table shows hundreds of thousands of distinct CDR3 sequences, with around 12% occurring only once. The receptor comes from a human donor who donated a stem cell graft to a child with acute lymphoblastic leukemia. The rearrangement uses TRBV20-1 and TRBJ2-5; 16 bases map to TRBD2. Sequenced material: PBMCs from the stem cell graft donor, taken from the stem cell graft. The CDR3 coding sequence is TGCAGTGCCCTGGGACTAGCGGGGGGGCCGGGGGAGACCCAGTACTTC. Protein: CSALGLAGGPGETQYF.